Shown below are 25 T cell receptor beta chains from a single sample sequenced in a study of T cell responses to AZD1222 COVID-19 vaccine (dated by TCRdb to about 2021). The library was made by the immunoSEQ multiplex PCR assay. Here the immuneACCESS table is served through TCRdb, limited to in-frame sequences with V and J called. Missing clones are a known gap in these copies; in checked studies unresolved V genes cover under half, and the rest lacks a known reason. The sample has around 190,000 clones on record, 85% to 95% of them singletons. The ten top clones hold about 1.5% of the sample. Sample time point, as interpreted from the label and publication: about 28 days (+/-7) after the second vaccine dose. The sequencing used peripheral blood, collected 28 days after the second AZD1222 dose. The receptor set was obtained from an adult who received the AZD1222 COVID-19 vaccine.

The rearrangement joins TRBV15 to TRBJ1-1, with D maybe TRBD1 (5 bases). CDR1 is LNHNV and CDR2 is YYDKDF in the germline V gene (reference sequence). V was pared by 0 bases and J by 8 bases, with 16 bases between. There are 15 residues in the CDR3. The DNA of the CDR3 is TGTGCCACCAGCAGAGACCTACAGGAAGGGACCGAAGCTTTCTTT. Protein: CATSRDLQEGTEAFF.

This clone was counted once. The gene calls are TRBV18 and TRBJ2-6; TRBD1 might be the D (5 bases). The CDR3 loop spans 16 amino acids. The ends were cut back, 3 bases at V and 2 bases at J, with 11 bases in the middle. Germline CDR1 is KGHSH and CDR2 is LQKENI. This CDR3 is CASSPRQGPGANVLTF. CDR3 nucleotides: TGTGCCAGCTCACCGCGGCAGGGCCCTGGGGCCAACGTCCTGACTTTC.

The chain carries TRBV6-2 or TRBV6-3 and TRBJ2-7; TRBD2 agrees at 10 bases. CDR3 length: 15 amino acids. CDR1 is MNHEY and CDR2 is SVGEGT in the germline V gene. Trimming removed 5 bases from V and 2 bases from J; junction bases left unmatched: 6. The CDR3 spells CASSPSSGGTYEQYF. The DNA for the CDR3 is TGTGCCAGCAGTCCATCTAGCGGGGGTACCTACGAGCAGTACTTC.

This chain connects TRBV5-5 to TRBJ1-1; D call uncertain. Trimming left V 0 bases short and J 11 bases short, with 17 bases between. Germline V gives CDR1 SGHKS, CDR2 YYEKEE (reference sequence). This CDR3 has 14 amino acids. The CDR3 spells CASSLAWMGEKAFF. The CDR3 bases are TGTGCCAGCAGCTTGGCCTGGATGGGTGAGAAGGCTTTCTTT.

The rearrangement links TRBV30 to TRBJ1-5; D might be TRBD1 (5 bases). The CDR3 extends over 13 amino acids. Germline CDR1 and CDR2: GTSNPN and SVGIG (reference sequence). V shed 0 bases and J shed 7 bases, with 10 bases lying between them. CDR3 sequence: CAWSVGRAQPQHF. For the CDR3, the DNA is TGTGCCTGGAGTGTTGGCAGGGCACAGCCCCAGCATTTT.

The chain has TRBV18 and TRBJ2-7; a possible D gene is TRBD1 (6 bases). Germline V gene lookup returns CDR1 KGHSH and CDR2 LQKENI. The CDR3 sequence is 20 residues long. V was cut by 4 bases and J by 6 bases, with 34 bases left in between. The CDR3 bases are TGTGCCAGCTCACTCAACAGCCGGGACATAAGCCTCTTCTTCGGGGTCGAGCAGTACTTC. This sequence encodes CASSLNSRDISLFFGVEQYF.

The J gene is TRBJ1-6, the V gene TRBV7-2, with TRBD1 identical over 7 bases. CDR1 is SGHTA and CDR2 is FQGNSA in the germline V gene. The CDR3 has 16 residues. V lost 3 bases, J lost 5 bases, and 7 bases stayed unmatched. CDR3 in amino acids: CASSFSAGQNNSPLHF. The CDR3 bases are TGTGCCAGCAGCTTCTCGGCGGGACAGAATAATTCACCCCTCCACTTT.

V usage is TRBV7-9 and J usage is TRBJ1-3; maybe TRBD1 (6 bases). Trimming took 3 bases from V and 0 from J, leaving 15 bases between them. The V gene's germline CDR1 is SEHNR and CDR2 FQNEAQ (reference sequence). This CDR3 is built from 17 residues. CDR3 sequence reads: CASSLPWAGDSGNTIYF. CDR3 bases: TGTGCCAGCAGCTTGCCCTGGGCAGGGGACTCTGGAAACACCATATATTTT.

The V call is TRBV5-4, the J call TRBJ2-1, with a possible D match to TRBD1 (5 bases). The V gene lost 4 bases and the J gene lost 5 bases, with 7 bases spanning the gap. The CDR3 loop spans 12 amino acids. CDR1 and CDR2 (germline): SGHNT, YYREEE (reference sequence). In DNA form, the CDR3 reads TGTGCCAGCAGCCGACAGAACAATGAGCAGTTCTTC. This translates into CASSRQNNEQFF.

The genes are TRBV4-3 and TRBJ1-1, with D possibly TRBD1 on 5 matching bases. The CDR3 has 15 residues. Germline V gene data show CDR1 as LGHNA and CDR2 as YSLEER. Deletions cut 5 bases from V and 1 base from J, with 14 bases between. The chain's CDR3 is CASSRSPGPNTEAFF. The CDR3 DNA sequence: TGCGCCAGCAGCAGGTCCCCAGGGCCGAACACTGAAGCTTTCTTT.

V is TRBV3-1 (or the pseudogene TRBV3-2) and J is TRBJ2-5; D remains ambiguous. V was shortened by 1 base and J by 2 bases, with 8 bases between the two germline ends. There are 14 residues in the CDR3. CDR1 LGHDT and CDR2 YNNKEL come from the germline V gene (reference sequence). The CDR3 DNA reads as TGTGCCAGCAGCCAAGGCTTATTACAAGAGACCCAGTACTTC. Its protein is CASSQGLLQETQYF.

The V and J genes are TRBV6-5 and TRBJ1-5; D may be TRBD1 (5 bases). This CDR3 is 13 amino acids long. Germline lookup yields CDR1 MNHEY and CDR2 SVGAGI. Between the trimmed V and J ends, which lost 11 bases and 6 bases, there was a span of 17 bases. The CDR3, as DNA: TGTGCCTCACAAGCAGGGAGCGGTCAGCCCCAGCATTTT. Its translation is CASQAGSGQPQHF.

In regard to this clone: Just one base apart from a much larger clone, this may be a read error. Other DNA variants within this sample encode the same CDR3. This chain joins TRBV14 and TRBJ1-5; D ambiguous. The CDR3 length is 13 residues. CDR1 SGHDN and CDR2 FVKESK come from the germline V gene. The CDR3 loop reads CASSQERDQPQHF. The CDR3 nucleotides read TGTGCCAGCAGCCAAGAACGGGATCAGCCTCAGCATTTT.

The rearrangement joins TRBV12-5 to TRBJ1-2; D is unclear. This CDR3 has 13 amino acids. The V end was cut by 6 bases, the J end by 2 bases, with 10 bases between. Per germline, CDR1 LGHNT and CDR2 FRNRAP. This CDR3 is CASGQNLNYGYTF. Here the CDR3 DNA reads TGTGCTAGTGGACAGAACCTGAACTATGGCTACACCTTC. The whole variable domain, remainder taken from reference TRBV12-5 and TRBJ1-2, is DARVTQTPRHKVTEMGQEVTMRCQPILGHNTVFWYRQTMMQGLELLAYFRNRAPLDDSGMPKDRFSAEMPDATLATLKIQPSEPRDSAVYFCASGQNLNYGYTFGSGTRLTVV.

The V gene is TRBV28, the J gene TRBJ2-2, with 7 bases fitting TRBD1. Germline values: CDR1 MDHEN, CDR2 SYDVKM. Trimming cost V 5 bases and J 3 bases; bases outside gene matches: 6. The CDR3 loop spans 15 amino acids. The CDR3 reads CASSAGQVYTGELFF. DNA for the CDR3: TGTGCCAGCAGTGCAGGACAGGTTTACACCGGGGAGCTGTTTTTT.

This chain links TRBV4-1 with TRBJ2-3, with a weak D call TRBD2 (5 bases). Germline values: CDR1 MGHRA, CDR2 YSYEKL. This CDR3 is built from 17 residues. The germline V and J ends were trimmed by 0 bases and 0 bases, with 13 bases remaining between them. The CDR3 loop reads CASSQDSVEGSTDTQYF. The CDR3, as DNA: TGCGCCAGCAGCCAAGATAGCGTAGAAGGGAGCACAGATACGCAGTATTTT.

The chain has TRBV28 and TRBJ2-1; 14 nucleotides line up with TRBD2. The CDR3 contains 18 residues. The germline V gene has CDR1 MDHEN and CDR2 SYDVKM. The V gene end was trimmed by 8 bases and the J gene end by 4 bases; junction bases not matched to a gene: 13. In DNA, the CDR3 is TGTGCCAGCCTTAGTCCCCGACTAGCGGGAGGGTCATACAATGAGCAGTTCTTC. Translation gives CASLSPRLAGGSYNEQFF.

The CDR3 DNA sequence: TGTGCTAGTGGTTTGGTAATCAGCAGTAGCACAGATACGCAGTATTTT. Encoded protein: CASGLVISSSTDTQYF. The rearrangement joins TRBV12-5 to TRBJ2-3, with no clear D. Germline V lookup: CDR1 LGHNT, CDR2 FRNRAP. The CDR3 loop spans 16 amino acids. Between the trimmed V and J ends, which lost 0 bases and 0 bases, there was a span of 10 bases.

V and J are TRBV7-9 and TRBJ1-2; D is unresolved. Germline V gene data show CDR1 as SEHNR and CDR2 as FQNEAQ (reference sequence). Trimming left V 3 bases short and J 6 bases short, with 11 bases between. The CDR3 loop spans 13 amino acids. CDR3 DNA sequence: TGTGCCAGCAGCTTCTCGGGAGCGAATGGCTACACCTTC. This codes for CASSFSGANGYTF.

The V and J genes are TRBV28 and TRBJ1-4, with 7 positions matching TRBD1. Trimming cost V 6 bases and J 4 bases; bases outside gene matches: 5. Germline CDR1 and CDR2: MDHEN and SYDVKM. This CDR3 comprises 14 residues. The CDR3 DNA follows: TGTGCCAGCAGCCAGACAGGGTTTAATGAAAAACTGTTTTTT. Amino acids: CASSQTGFNEKLFF.

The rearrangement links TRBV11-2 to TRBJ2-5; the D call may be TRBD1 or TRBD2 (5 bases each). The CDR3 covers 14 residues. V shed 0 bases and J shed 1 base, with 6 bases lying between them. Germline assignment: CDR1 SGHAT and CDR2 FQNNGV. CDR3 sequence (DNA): TGTGCCAGCAGCTTAGAGAGGGGCCAAGAGACCCAGTACTTC. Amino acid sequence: CASSLERGQETQYF.

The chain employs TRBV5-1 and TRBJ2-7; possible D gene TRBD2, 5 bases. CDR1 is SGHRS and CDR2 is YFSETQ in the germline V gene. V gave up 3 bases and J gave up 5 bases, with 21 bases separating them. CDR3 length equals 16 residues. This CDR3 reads CASSSIPGLGSHEQYF. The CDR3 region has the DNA TGCGCCAGCAGCTCTATTCCGGGCCTAGGGAGCCACGAGCAGTACTTC.

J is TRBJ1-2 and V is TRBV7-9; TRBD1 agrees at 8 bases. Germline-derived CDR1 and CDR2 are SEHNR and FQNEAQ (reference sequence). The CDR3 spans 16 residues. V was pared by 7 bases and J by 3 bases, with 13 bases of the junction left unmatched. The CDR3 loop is CASTSGRGRGDYGYTF. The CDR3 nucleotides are TGTGCCAGCACCTCCGGCAGGGGGCGGGGGGACTATGGCTACACCTTC.

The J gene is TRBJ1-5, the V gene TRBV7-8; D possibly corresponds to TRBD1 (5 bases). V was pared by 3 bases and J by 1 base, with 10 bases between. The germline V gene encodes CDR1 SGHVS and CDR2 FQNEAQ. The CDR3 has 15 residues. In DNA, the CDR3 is TGTGCCAGCAGCTTGGGCAGGGTGAGCAATCAGCCCCAGCATTTT. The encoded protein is CASSLGRVSNQPQHF.

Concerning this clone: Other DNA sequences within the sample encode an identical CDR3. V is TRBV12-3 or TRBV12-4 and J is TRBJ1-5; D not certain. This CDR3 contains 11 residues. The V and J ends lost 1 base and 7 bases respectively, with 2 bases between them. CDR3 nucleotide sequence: TGTGCCAGCAGTTTAGGGCAGCCCCAGCATTTT. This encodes CASSLGQPQHF.